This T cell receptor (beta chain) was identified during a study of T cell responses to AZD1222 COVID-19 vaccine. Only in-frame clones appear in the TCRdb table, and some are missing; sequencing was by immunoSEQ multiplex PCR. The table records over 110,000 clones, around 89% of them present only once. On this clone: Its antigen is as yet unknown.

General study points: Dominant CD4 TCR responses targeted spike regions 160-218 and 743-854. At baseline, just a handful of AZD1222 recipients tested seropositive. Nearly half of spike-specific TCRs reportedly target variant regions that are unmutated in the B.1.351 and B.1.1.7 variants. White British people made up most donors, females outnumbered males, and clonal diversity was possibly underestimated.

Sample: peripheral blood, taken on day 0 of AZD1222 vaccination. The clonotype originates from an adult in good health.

The CDR3, as DNA: TGTGCCAGCGAAGAAACCACCGCCTCCTACGAGCAGTACTTC. This gives the protein CASEETTASYEQYF. The chain joins TRBV2 to TRBJ2-7; the D is unclear. The germline CDR1 and CDR2 sequences are SNHLY and FYNNEI. This CDR3 region has 14 residues. Trimming removed 8 bases from V and 0 bases from J, with 14 bases in between. The full variable domain, its missing parts supplied by reference TRBV2 and TRBJ2-7, is EPEVTQTPSHQVTQMGQEVILRCVPISNHLYFYWYRQILGQKVEFLVSFYNNEISEKSEIFDDQFSVERPDGSNFTLKIRSTKLEDSAMYFCASEETTASYEQYFGPGTRLTVT.